The rows below give T cell receptor beta chains drawn from one sample of a study of blood T cell repertoires in COVID-19. Sequenced by immunoSEQ multiplex PCR; TCRdb stores in-frame clones only, minus some. This table has hundreds of thousands of clones, approximately 90% appearing once. Sequenced material: peripheral blood. The source of these receptors is a man aged 18 to 35 with active or convalescent COVID-19. Both conserved end residues are part of each CDR3. The order of the fields is J gene, V gene, CDR3 protein.

J: TRBJ1-6; V: TRBV4-1; CDR3: CASSQEPEGQDSPLHF
J: TRBJ2-7; V: TRBV7-2; CDR3: CASSLEAGAYEQYF
J: TRBJ2-7; V: TRBV7-8; CDR3: CASSSGLDLGEQYF
J: TRBJ2-2; V: TRBV6-4; CDR3: CASSDSGGNTGELFF
J: TRBJ1-2; V: TRBV4-2; CDR3: CASSQESQGYGYTF
J: TRBJ1-6; V: TRBV21-1; CDR3: CASSLTPRDSRNSPLHF
J: TRBJ2-7; V: TRBV2; CDR3: CASTLSRDRGYYEQYF
J: TRBJ1-6; V: TRBV7-2; CDR3: CASSLSGGGSYNSPLHF
J: TRBJ2-1; V: TRBV7-3; CDR3: CASSYSGGSYNEQFF
J: TRBJ1-3; V: TRBV19; CDR3: CASSTPQEMAGNTIYF
J: TRBJ2-3; V: TRBV7-9; CDR3: CASSFKTSGALDYTDTQYF
J: TRBJ1-1; V: TRBV7-9; CDR3: CASSFGRRDTEAFF
J: TRBJ1-4; V: TRBV7-2; CDR3: CASSPVYGRGFEKLFF
J: TRBJ1-2; V: TRBV19; CDR3: CASSIYQTGANYGYTF
J: TRBJ1-4; V: TRBV7-9; CDR3: CASSRTETNEKLFF
J: TRBJ2-3; V: TRBV3-1/TRBV3-2; CDR3: CAAEGQGEYTQYF
J: TRBJ2-5; V: TRBV5-1; CDR3: CASSLRDTRDPLPRETQYF
J: TRBJ2-2; V: TRBV20-1; CDR3: CSARQSGELFF
J: TRBJ1-2; V: TRBV7-8; CDR3: CASSWGGFGSLSNYGYTF
J: TRBJ2-7; V: TRBV12-3/TRBV12-4; CDR3: CASSLGSYEQYF
J: TRBJ2-3; V: TRBV6-2/TRBV6-3; CDR3: CASSLQVVDTQYF
J: TRBJ1-4; V: TRBV4-1; CDR3: CASSLTPGTGNEKLFF
J: TRBJ1-3; V: TRBV5-6; CDR3: CASSLLGSGNTIYF
J: TRBJ1-5; V: TRBV4-1; CDR3: CASSQGTGEGQPQHF
J: TRBJ1-1; V: TRBV5-1; CDR3: CASSLDSRGTEAFF
J: TRBJ2-2; V: TRBV14; CDR3: CASLAPNTGELFF
J: TRBJ2-3; V: TRBV6-2/TRBV6-3; CDR3: CASSLIAGSYYF
J: TRBJ1-6; V: TRBV24-1; CDR3: CATQKQSIPYSPLHF
J: TRBJ2-7; V: TRBV5-1; CDR3: CASSLAPSGGAYEQYF
J: TRBJ1-2; V: TRBV4-3; CDR3: CASSRGPGPDGYTF
J: TRBJ2-7; V: TRBV11-2; CDR3: CASSSFGTYSYEQYF
J: TRBJ2-7; V: TRBV29-1; CDR3: CSVEVAESYEQYF
J: TRBJ1-2; V: TRBV6-5; CDR3: CASSYSRTLYDGYTF
J: TRBJ2-2; V: TRBV4-3; CDR3: CASSQDSTSYTGELFF
J: TRBJ2-5; V: TRBV7-6; CDR3: CASSLASGTRGETQYF
J: TRBJ2-3; V: TRBV5-1; CDR3: CASSFTSAVTDTQYF